Listed below are T cell receptor beta chains from one sample, sequenced in a study of human T cells and chemical hapten exposure. One entry per CDR3 protein results from TCRdb running MiXCR on the RACE reads. The data show some 400,000 distinct CDR3 sequences, approximately 5% seen once. The specimen comprised whole blood, sampled in connection with sensitization to the hapten diphenylcyclopropenone (DPC). These receptors all stem from a woman aged 45-60 years with alopecia areata. Some clones in this sample may be carry-over from other donors' samples. CDR3s include the opening cysteine and the closing phenylalanine or tryptophan.

length,V,J,CDR3
14,TRBV29-1,TRBJ1-5,CSVSTDYSNQPQHF
15,TRBV7-2,TRBJ1-4,CASSPQGGFNEKLFF
17,TRBV4-1,TRBJ2-1,CASSQTPLGTPGIEQFF
14,TRBV20-1,TRBJ1-5,CSAKDRVSNQPQHF
14,TRBV29-1,TRBJ2-7,CSVAGGSAAYEQYF
12,TRBV12-3/TRBV12-4,TRBJ2-1,CASRLGYNEQFF
15,TRBV27,TRBJ2-1,CASRGDRGWNNEQFF
16,TRBV5-1,TRBJ2-5,CASSVGTSGGQETQYF
13,TRBV25-1,TRBJ1-1,CASSGTVPTEAFF
14,TRBV12-3/TRBV12-4,TRBJ2-3,CASSIAGSTDTQYF
14,TRBV5-1,TRBJ2-7,CASSLEGQNYEQYF
16,TRBV4-1,TRBJ1-5,CASSQDLAGFNQPQHF
14,TRBV18,TRBJ2-7,CASSLAAQIYEQYF
14,TRBV19,TRBJ2-4,CATLDGTAKNIQYF
16,TRBV20-1,TRBJ1-4,CSARDRGGLTNEKLFF
14,TRBV2,TRBJ2-3,CASSPPGATDTQYF
15,TRBV28,TRBJ2-1,CASSLRREGQNEQFF
14,TRBV20-1,TRBJ1-1,CSARDEDRPLGAFF
15,TRBV18,TRBJ2-1,CASSPFSGGDNEQFF
15,TRBV7-8,TRBJ2-7,CASGMLAGAGDEQYF
13,TRBV2,TRBJ1-2,CASSPRDKYGYTF
15,TRBV7-2,TRBJ1-6,CASSPVGGRNSPLHF
13,TRBV24-1,TRBJ2-1,CATSVSAADEQFF
13,TRBV28,TRBJ2-7,CASSLDSYYEQYF
14,TRBV12-3/TRBV12-4,TRBJ1-2,CASSLGSGIGGYTF
14,TRBV29-1,TRBJ2-1,CSVVSRGAYNEQFF
13,TRBV15,TRBJ2-7,CATSRDGGMEQYF
15,TRBV5-6,TRBJ1-5,CASSLGAVDNQPQHF
13,TRBV28,TRBJ2-7,CGTRGQGAHEQYF
14,TRBV6-1,TRBJ1-1,CASSEPGTGTEAFF
14,TRBV30,TRBJ1-5,CAWSVDSSNQPQHF
14,TRBV5-6,TRBJ2-7,CASSLGGKIYEQYF
13,TRBV10-3,TRBJ2-3,CAIKTGSTDTQYF
14,TRBV6-5,TRBJ1-5,CASSPQGINQPQHF
12,TRBV7-2,TRBJ2-7,CASSLTSFEQYF
15,TRBV5-6,TRBJ1-5,CASSLGQGWNQPQHF
18,TRBV23-1,TRBJ2-6,CASSQSSSGGAGANVLTF
17,TRBV28,TRBJ2-4,CASSFLRGREAKNIQYF
16,TRBV12-3/TRBV12-4,TRBJ2-7,CASSFRDAGYLYEQYF
11,TRBV30,TRBJ2-3,CAAISTDTQYF
14,TRBV9,TRBJ2-3,CASSGPSGTDTQYF
15,TRBV28,TRBJ2-1,CASLGGGLADNEQFF
16,TRBV6-2/TRBV6-3,TRBJ2-5,CASSYSTGLGTETQYF
15,TRBV20-1,TRBJ2-3,CSASALAGVTDTQYF
14,TRBV13,TRBJ2-7,CASSTRQGVYEQYF
14,TRBV28,TRBJ1-5,CASSGGGLRQPQHF
16,TRBV24-1,TRBJ1-5,CATTPKGGEKSQPQHF
18,TRBV5-1,TRBJ2-1,CASSSGLAGPSSYNEQFF
15,TRBV12-5,TRBJ2-1,CASGSGLAGSNEQFF
15,TRBV4-3,TRBJ2-4,CASSQDREPKNIQYF
11,TRBV28,TRBJ2-1,CASRVTNEQFF
16,TRBV5-1,TRBJ2-1,CASSTTSGSYSNEQFF
16,TRBV5-1,TRBJ1-2,CASSPGPAVGVYGYTF
14,TRBV6-2/TRBV6-3,TRBJ2-7,CASSYRAGGWEQYF
13,TRBV7-9,TRBJ1-2,CASSLEVPDGYTF
14,TRBV29-1,TRBJ2-4,CSVEIPEAKNIQYF
12,TRBV30,TRBJ2-1,CAWSWGQGPVFF